The clone carrying this TCR beta chain was picked up many times. The antigen is undetermined. In the original analysis: A per-sample median of about 95,000 TCRs was observed, with counts ranging from about 23,224 to 690,600. MiXCR was run by TCRdb on the RACE reads, yielding one entry per CDR3 protein. The V and J calls were determined by TCRdb, not by the authors. Of 95,000 or so distinct CDR3 sequences in the sample, 9.5% to 12% were seen once. Regarding time point: patch test 2, 6 weeks after DPC sensitization. Treatment indicated: therapeutic diphenylcyclopropenone sensitization with weekly scalp DPC. Sample donors consisted of patients with alopecia, aged 18 to 70 years, who were suitable for DPC. These data come from a study of human T cells and chemical hapten exposure. Study-wide points: Sensitizing with DPC caused no change in TCRs above 1 in 1000 frequency.

Material: whole blood, obtained in connection with sensitization to the hapten diphenylcyclopropenone (DPC). The receptor's source is a woman aged 40 to 50 with alopecia areata. Some clones in this sample may be carry-over from other donors' samples.

The CDR3 DNA reads TGCGCCAGCAGTCCGGAGGGGAGAGGGGAGCAGTTCTTC. It translates to CASSPEGRGEQFF. The V and J genes are TRBV5-1 and TRBJ2-1, with D perhaps matching TRBD2 (6 bases). This CDR3 is 13 amino acids long. Germline V gene sequence: CDR1 SGHRS, CDR2 YFSETQ. V lost 5 bases and J lost 10, with 16 bases in between.